The 19 T cell receptor beta chains reported below all come from one sample, sequenced in a study of tumor-infiltrating lymphocytes in primary liver carcinoma. Synthesis of TCR beta cDNA was carried out from approximately 500 ng total RNA with a constant-region primer. It was through three nested multiplex PCR rounds of slightly modified ARM-PCR that TCR beta libraries arose. The first two PCR rounds used TRBV1-TRBV30 primers with a Cbeta primer, approximately 9 cycles each. One entry per CDR3 protein, called by TCRdb with MiXCR from the multiplex PCR reads. The table shows approximately 60,000 distinct CDR3 sequences, with 55% to 75% occurring only once. Scientists recovered RNA and DNA together from approximately 20-30 mg of unsorted bulk tissue. The source material was liver tumor tissue from sampling region 2. Regarding subset: tumor region T2, inferior pole. The receptors shown here come from a man aged 35 to 55 with primary liver carcinoma and hepatitis B virus infection.

About this clonotype: A read error may produce the germline difference seen at one junction end. The chain has TRBV6-5 and TRBJ2-2; the match to TRBD2 covers 11 bases. This CDR3 contains 15 residues. The germline V gene has CDR1 MNHEY and CDR2 SVGAGI. CDR3 DNA sequence: TGTGCTAGCAGGGAAACTAGCGGGAGTCTTGGGGAGCTGTTTTTT. Encoded protein: CASRETSGSLGELFF.

A word on this clonotype: Compared with germline, one end of the junction differs, possibly owing to a read error. CDR3 sequence reads: CVICDTTFGGYTF. In nucleotides, the CDR3 is TGTGTCATCTGTGATACGACGTTTGGGGGCTACACCTTC. The chain recombines TRBV10-3 with TRBJ1-2; the D is unclear. Germline V gene data show CDR1 as ENHRY and CDR2 as SYGVKD. The CDR3 consists of 13 residues.

For this clonotype: A read error may account for a junction end that differs from germline. DNA for the CDR3: TGTGTCAGCCAGTCTAGCACAAATACGCAGTATTTT. Its protein product is CVSQSSTNTQYF. The genes are TRBV6-5 and TRBJ2-3; D possibly corresponds to TRBD2 (5 bases). The CDR3 contains 12 residues. Germline assignment: CDR1 MNHEY and CDR2 SVGAGI.

This clonotype occurred once. In this CDR3 the conserved last residue, phenylalanine or tryptophan, is missing, so a read error is likely. V usage is TRBV11-1 and J usage is TRBJ2-7; the D is unclear. The V end lost 6 bases, the J end lost 3 bases, and 21 bases lay between the germline ends. The CDR3 runs 16 residues. Looked up from germline, CDR1 is SGHAT and CDR2 is FQDESV (reference sequence). The CDR3 bases are TGTGCCAGCAGATCAAGAGGCTCTTTCAGCCTCTACGAGCAGTACCTT. Translated, it gives CASRSRGSFSLYEQYL.

This clonotype was observed a single time. V and J are TRBV29-1 and TRBJ1-5; D is unclear. The CDR3 runs 13 residues. Trimming stripped 6 bases from V and 3 bases from J, with 12 bases between. The germline CDR1 and CDR2 sequences are SQVTM and ANQGSEA. Here the CDR3 reads CSVVGEINQPQHF. CDR3 bases: TGCAGCGTAGTCGGAGAGATCAATCAGCCCCAGCATTTT.

This clonotype turned up a few times. This clone may be a read error of a much larger clone one base away. The chain combines TRBV5-1 with TRBJ2-2; 7 positions match TRBD1. The CDR3 length is 15 residues. The germline V gene encodes CDR1 SGHRS and CDR2 YFSETQ. The CDR3 here is CASSDRVPNIGELFF. The CDR3 DNA reads TGCGCCAGCAGCGACAGGGTCCCGAACATCGGGGAGCTGTTTTTT.

Notes on this clonotype: The junction departs from the called germline gene at one end, perhaps through a read error. V is TRBV28 and J is TRBJ1-2; 9 nucleotides align to TRBD1. The CDR3 runs to 15 residues. Germline loops: CDR1 MDHEN, CDR2 SYDVKM. Here the CDR3 reads CASNLNRGRGYDYTF. The CDR3, as DNA: TGTGCCAGCAATTTAAACAGGGGGCGCGGCTATGACTACACCTTC.

Comment on this clonotype: At one of its ends the junction is not consistent with the germline gene, which may arise from a read error. The chain couples TRBV30 to TRBJ2-7; D may correspond to TRBD1 or TRBD2 (6 bases each). Germline loops: CDR1 GTSNPN, CDR2 SVGIG (reference sequence). The CDR3 totals 13 residues. The CDR3 is CGWSFWGAGEQYF. Written as DNA, the CDR3 is TGTGGCTGGAGTTTCTGGGGGGCTGGAGAGCAGTACTTC.

To note about this clonotype: At one of its ends the junction is not consistent with the germline gene, which may arise from a read error. This chain uses TRBV30 with TRBJ1-5; maybe TRBD1 (6 bases). The CDR3 runs to 15 residues. Germline loops: CDR1 GTSNPN, CDR2 SVGIG (reference sequence). CDR3 sequence reads: CAWVLAGGRNQPQHF. CDR3 in DNA: TGTGCCTGGGTCCTCGCGGGGGGCCGCAATCAGCCCCAGCATTTC.

In regard to this clonotype: The conserved closing phenylalanine or tryptophan is absent in this CDR3, likely reflecting a read error. The limits of the CDR3 on the DNA are not certain, so only TCRdb's listed CDR3 is given. The rearrangement joins TRBV11-3 to TRBJ2-3. Ends included, the CDR3 has 15 residues. Per the germline V gene, CDR1 is SGHNT and CDR2 is YENEEA. CDR3 sequence reads: CASSLESVRTDTRYL.

Concerning this clonotype itself: The germline gene is not matched at one end of the junction; a read error may be the cause. The chain links TRBV6-5 to TRBJ2-1, with D possibly matching TRBD1 (5 bases). There are 11 residues in the CDR3. Germline V CDR1 and CDR2: MNHEY, SVGAGI. The CDR3 nucleotides are TGTGCCAGCACCCAGGGAAATGAGCAGCTCTTC. This translates into CASTQGNEQLF.

As to this clonotype: The CDR3 carries no conserved terminal phenylalanine or tryptophan, so it likely arises from a read error. The chain is built from TRBV6-6 and TRBJ1-1; TRBD1 aligns across 9 bases. J was trimmed by 8 bases and V by 4 bases; bases with no gene match: 11. Germline assignment: CDR1 MNHNY and CDR2 SVGAGI (reference sequence). The CDR3 has 15 residues. The CDR3 sequence is CASSSTGQGSGEAFI. The CDR3, as DNA: TGTGCCAGCAGTTCCACCGGACAGGGGAGTGGCGAAGCTTTCATT.

This clonotype was counted a single time. At one boundary the junction diverges from the germline segment, which might be a read error. This chain connects TRBV6-2 or TRBV6-3 to TRBJ2-2; D not certain. CDR3 size: 14 residues. Germline V lookup: CDR1 MNHEY, CDR2 SVGEGT. The CDR3 sequence is CASSYTDNNGELFF. The DNA of the CDR3 is TGTGCCAGCAGTTACACAGATAACAACGGGGAGCTGTTTTTT.

This chain connects TRBV11-3 to TRBJ1-5; weak D call: TRBD1 (6 bases). V dropped 5 bases and J dropped 3 bases, with 17 bases sitting between them. CDR1 SGHNT and CDR2 YENEEA come from the germline V gene. The CDR3 extends over 16 amino acids. The CDR3, as DNA: TGTGCCAGCAGCGACCGACAGCGGGGGGCCAATCAGCCCCAGCATTTT. Translated, it gives CASSDRQRGANQPQHF.

Points on this clonotype: Sequence at one end of the junction differs from germline and may be a read error. The V gene is TRBV4-3, the J gene TRBJ1-6, with 10 bases aligning to TRBD1. There are 16 residues in the CDR3. Germline loops: CDR1 LGHNA, CDR2 YSLEER. The CDR3 region has the DNA TGCGCCAGCAGCTCCCGGGACAGGGGAAGGAATTCACCTCTCCACTTT. Amino acids: CASSSRDRGRNSPLHF.

The chain has TRBV6-6 and TRBJ2-1; D possibly uses TRBD1 or TRBD2 (5 bases each). CDR3 length equals 14 residues. The V gene's germline CDR1 is MNHNY and CDR2 SVGAGI (reference sequence). The DNA for the CDR3 is TGTGCTAGCGTGCCGATCGAGGGGTACAATGAGCAGTTCTTC. Protein product: CASVPIEGYNEQFF.

This clonotype was picked up one time. A read error is possible here, since a much larger clone lies one base away. The rearrangement links TRBV11-2 to TRBJ1-3; possibly TRBD1 for D (6 bases). This CDR3 is built from 14 residues. V lost 8 bases and J 4 bases, leaving 15 bases between the germline ends. The germline gives CDR1 SGHAT, CDR2 FQNNGV. DNA of the CDR3: TGTGCCAGCTGCCCCTCGACAGGAGGAAACACCATATATTTT. Residues: CASCPSTGGNTIYF. The entire variable domain, with the rest obtained from reference TRBV11-2 and TRBJ1-3, is as follows: EAGVAQSPRYKIIEKRQSVAFWCNPISGHATLYWYQQILGQGPKLLIQFQNNGVVDDSQLPKDRFSAERLKGVDSTLKIQPAKLEDSAVYLCASCPSTGGNTIYFGEGSWLTVV.

About this clonotype itself: No conserved phenylalanine or tryptophan ends this CDR3, so it is likely a read error. The chain uses TRBV11-2 and TRBJ2-5; 7 nucleotides align to TRBD1. The CDR3 is made up of 16 amino acids. CDR1 and CDR2 (germline): SGHAT, FQNNGV. V gave up 6 bases and J gave up 3 bases; unmatched junction bases: 13. The CDR3 coding sequence is TGTGCCAGCAGACGAACTCCTGGCAGGGGGAAAGAGACCCAGTACTCC. Amino acid sequence: CASRRTPGRGKETQYS.

On this clonotype: Being one base from a much bigger clone, this may be a read error. The rearrangement links TRBV28 to TRBJ2-1, with D tentatively TRBD2 (6 bases). Germline V gives CDR1 MDHEN, CDR2 SYDVKM. The CDR3 spans 13 residues. The CDR3 protein is CAISFAGYNEQFF. The CDR3 bases are TGTGCCATCAGTTTCGCGGGATACAATGAGCAGTTCTTC.